This is a list of T cell receptor beta chains from one sample in a study of blood T cell repertoires in COVID-19. Sequenced by immunoSEQ multiplex PCR; TCRdb stores in-frame clones only, minus some. Of around 400,000 clones in the sample, 80% to 90% are singletons; the top ten hold 1% to 1.5%. The sequencing sample was made of peripheral blood. These receptors all stem from a man aged 35-49 years with acute or convalescent COVID-19. Both conserved end residues are part of each CDR3. Each record gives: CDR3 length, V gene, J gene, clone size, D gene, CDR3 DNA, CDR3 protein. A D gene is named only where the DNA matches it firmly. Rows give clone size only sometimes, using once, few, many, or a class for an expanded clone.

length: 15; V: TRBV7-9; J: TRBJ1-4; size: .; D: .; DNA: TGTGCCAGCAGCTTTATCACAGGCACTAATGAAAAACTGTTTTTT; CDR3: CASSFITGTNEKLFF
length: 15; V: TRBV4-1; J: TRBJ1-2; size: many; D: TRBD1; DNA: TGCGCCAGCAGCCAGGATGAACAGGGGACCTATGGCTACACCTTC; CDR3: CASSQDEQGTYGYTF
length: 15; V: TRBV28; J: TRBJ1-5; size: .; D: .; DNA: TGTGCCAGCAGTTATGGGGGCGGCGGCAATCAGCCCCAGCATTTT; CDR3: CASSYGGGGNQPQHF
length: 16; V: TRBV15; J: TRBJ2-5; size: .; D: .; DNA: TGTGCCACCAGCCAAAACGTAGGGGTAAGACAAGAGACCCAGTACTTC; CDR3: CATSQNVGVRQETQYF
length: 14; V: TRBV28; J: TRBJ2-3; size: .; D: .; DNA: TGTGCCAGCACTCCTCGAGGTTCATTAGATACGCAGTATTTT; CDR3: CASTPRGSLDTQYF
length: 14; V: TRBV9; J: TRBJ1-6; size: .; D: TRBD1; DNA: TGTGCCAGCAGCTTGGACAGGAGGGATTCACCCCTCCACTTT; CDR3: CASSLDRRDSPLHF
length: 17; V: TRBV5-6; J: TRBJ2-6; size: .; D: .; DNA: TGTGCCAGCAGCTTGTACGACTGGGGGCCAGGGGCCAACGTCCTGACTTTC; CDR3: CASSLYDWGPGANVLTF
length: 19; V: TRBV10-3; J: TRBJ2-6; size: few; D: .; DNA: TGTGCCATCAGTGAGTCCTTCTACCAGGGTCACTCTGGGGCCAACGTCCTGACTTTC; CDR3: CAISESFYQGHSGANVLTF
length: 17; V: TRBV19; J: TRBJ2-1; size: .; D: TRBD2; DNA: TGTGCCAGTAGTATTATTCTAGCGGGAGCTGGGTACAATGAGCAGTTCTTC; CDR3: CASSIILAGAGYNEQFF
length: 14; V: TRBV29-1; J: TRBJ1-1; size: .; D: TRBD1; DNA: TGCAGCGCCCGGGGACAGGGATGGTCGACTGAAGCTTTCTTT; CDR3: CSARGQGWSTEAFF
length: 15; V: TRBV5-4; J: TRBJ2-2; size: once; D: .; DNA: TGTGCCAGCAGCTCGCCTTCCTACCACACCGGGGAGCTGTTTTTT; CDR3: CASSSPSYHTGELFF
length: 13; V: TRBV10-3; J: TRBJ1-4; size: .; D: .; DNA: TGTGCCATCAGTGATTCCCGGGGAGAAAAACTGTTTTTT; CDR3: CAISDSRGEKLFF
length: 15; V: TRBV9; J: TRBJ2-7; size: .; D: .; DNA: TGTGCCAGCAGCGTTGGAGGGGGGGTAGGATACGAGCAGTACTTC; CDR3: CASSVGGGVGYEQYF
length: 17; V: TRBV5-1; J: TRBJ1-2; size: .; D: TRBD1; DNA: TGCGCCAGCGGTCCGGGACAGGGTTCTTTTGTAGACTATGGCTACACCTTC; CDR3: CASGPGQGSFVDYGYTF
length: 14; V: TRBV30; J: TRBJ1-3; size: .; D: .; DNA: TGTGCCTGGAGTGTACGAGGGTCCGGAAACACCATATATTTT; CDR3: CAWSVRGSGNTIYF
length: 16; V: TRBV6-5; J: TRBJ2-7; size: .; D: TRBD1; DNA: TGTGCCAGCAGTTCTAGTCCGGGACAGGGACGCTACGAGCAGTACTTC; CDR3: CASSSSPGQGRYEQYF
length: 16; V: TRBV4-1; J: TRBJ2-2; size: .; D: .; DNA: TGCGCCAGCAGCCAACGCGGGGCCGCGGGTGACGGGGAGCTGTTTTTT; CDR3: CASSQRGAAGDGELFF
length: 12; V: TRBV20-1; J: TRBJ1-2; size: once; D: .; DNA: TGCAGTGCTAGTATAGGGGACTATGGCTACACCTTC; CDR3: CSASIGDYGYTF
length: 17; V: TRBV27; J: TRBJ1-1; size: .; D: .; DNA: TGTGCCAGCAGTTTAAAGGGGATACACACAATAAACACTGAAGCTTTCTTT; CDR3: CASSLKGIHTINTEAFF
length: 15; V: TRBV5-8; J: TRBJ1-2; size: .; D: .; DNA: TGTGCCAGCAGCACCCTTCAAGGGGTGAACTATGGCTACACCTTC; CDR3: CASSTLQGVNYGYTF
length: 14; V: TRBV28; J: TRBJ2-2; size: once; D: TRBD1; DNA: TGTGCCAGCAGTGTGGACAGGGGGACCGGGGAGCTGTTTTTT; CDR3: CASSVDRGTGELFF
length: 15; V: TRBV28; J: TRBJ2-3; size: .; D: TRBD1; DNA: TGTGCCAGCAGTTGGGACAGGGCGGGCACAGATACGCAGTATTTT; CDR3: CASSWDRAGTDTQYF
length: 18; V: TRBV5-1; J: TRBJ2-1; size: .; D: TRBD2; DNA: TGCGCCAGCAGCTTGGTACCGGCGTCCAGCGGGAGGGTTGGTGAGCAGTTCTTC; CDR3: CASSLVPASSGRVGEQFF
length: 12; V: TRBV19; J: TRBJ2-7; size: .; D: TRBD1; DNA: TGTGCCAGTAGGGGACAGAACTACGAGCAGTACTTC; CDR3: CASRGQNYEQYF
length: 12; V: TRBV7-9; J: TRBJ1-1; size: once; D: .; DNA: TGTGCCAGCAGCTTAGCGTTCGGAGATTGCTTCTTT; CDR3: CASSLAFGDCFF
length: 15; V: TRBV19; J: TRBJ1-2; size: .; D: TRBD1; DNA: TGTGCCAGTAGTATTGGGACAGCAATACTGTATGGCTACACCTTC; CDR3: CASSIGTAILYGYTF
length: 16; V: TRBV27; J: TRBJ2-5; size: .; D: TRBD1; DNA: TGTGCCAGCAGTTTTGGGACAGGGGCTCTGAAGGAGACCCAGTACTTC; CDR3: CASSFGTGALKETQYF
length: 11; V: TRBV27; J: TRBJ2-2; size: .; D: .; DNA: TGTGCCAGCAAGGTTGGGCCGGAGCTGTTTTTT; CDR3: CASKVGPELFF
length: 12; V: TRBV28; J: TRBJ1-2; size: .; D: .; DNA: TGTGCCAGCAGTTTCCGGACAGCGGTCTACACCTTC; CDR3: CASSFRTAVYTF
length: 11; V: TRBV6-5; J: TRBJ1-1; size: .; D: .; DNA: TGTGCCAGCAGACAAAACACTGAAGCTTTCTTT; CDR3: CASRQNTEAFF
length: 14; V: TRBV15; J: TRBJ2-3; size: .; D: .; DNA: TGTGCCACCAGCGGGTTGTTAGCTGCAGATACGCAGTATTTT; CDR3: CATSGLLAADTQYF
length: 13; V: TRBV5-6; J: TRBJ1-6; size: .; D: .; DNA: TGTGCCAGCAGCTGGAAAGCGTTTCCGGCCCTCCACTTT; CDR3: CASSWKAFPALHF
length: 14; V: TRBV6-6; J: TRBJ1-6; size: .; D: TRBD1; DNA: TGTGCCAGCAGCCCCGGACAGGGGCGTTCACCCCTCCACTTT; CDR3: CASSPGQGRSPLHF
length: 14; V: TRBV6-6; J: TRBJ2-2; size: few; D: .; DNA: TGTGCCAGCAGAGGACTAACCTCGCCCGGGGAGCTGTTTTTT; CDR3: CASRGLTSPGELFF
length: 15; V: TRBV24-1; J: TRBJ2-7; size: .; D: TRBD2; DNA: TGTGCCACCAGTGAGGCTAGCGGGGGGCGTTACGAGCAGTACTTC; CDR3: CATSEASGGRYEQYF
length: 14; V: TRBV15; J: TRBJ1-5; size: .; D: TRBD1; DNA: TGTGCCACCAGCAGAGGGGACAGTGATCAGCCCCAGCATTTT; CDR3: CATSRGDSDQPQHF
length: 14; V: TRBV14; J: TRBJ2-1; size: .; D: .; DNA: TGTGCCAGCAGACGCGGCGACTCCTACAATGAGCAGTTCTTC; CDR3: CASRRGDSYNEQFF
length: 13; V: TRBV6-5; J: TRBJ1-5; size: .; D: .; DNA: TGTGCCAGCAGCCGGGACACCAATCAGCCCCAGCATTTT; CDR3: CASSRDTNQPQHF
length: 14; V: TRBV10-2; J: TRBJ2-2; size: .; D: .; DNA: TGCGCCAGCAGTGTGCAGGGAAACACCGGGGAGCTGTTTTTT; CDR3: CASSVQGNTGELFF
length: 20; V: TRBV30; J: TRBJ2-3; size: .; D: TRBD2; DNA: TGTGCCTGGGCGGAAGGGACTAGCGGGAGCGGCCGTTGGGGCACAGATACGCAGTATTTT; CDR3: CAWAEGTSGSGRWGTDTQYF
length: 17; V: TRBV7-6; J: TRBJ2-7; size: .; D: TRBD2; DNA: TGTGCCAGCAGCCACATACTAGCGGGAGTAAGGGGTTACGAGCAGTACTTC; CDR3: CASSHILAGVRGYEQYF
length: 15; V: TRBV27; J: TRBJ2-7; size: .; D: TRBD1; DNA: TGTGCCAGCCTTCGGACAGGGGGCTTAACCTACGAGCAGTACTTC; CDR3: CASLRTGGLTYEQYF
length: 13; V: TRBV29-1; J: TRBJ1-2; size: .; D: TRBD1; DNA: TGCAGCGTTGAAGAACAGGGGTACTATGGCTACACCTTC; CDR3: CSVEEQGYYGYTF
length: 13; V: TRBV14; J: TRBJ2-1; size: .; D: .; DNA: TGTGCCAGCAGCCTACAGGGTTACAATGAGCAGTTCTTC; CDR3: CASSLQGYNEQFF
length: 17; V: TRBV25-1; J: TRBJ2-1; size: .; D: TRBD2; DNA: TGTGCCAGCAGTGAATGGGAGACTAGCGGGAGTACCGATGAGCAGTTCTTC; CDR3: CASSEWETSGSTDEQFF
length: 15; V: TRBV6-6; J: TRBJ1-3; size: .; D: .; DNA: TGTGCCAGCAGTTACGACGGGATCTCTGGAAACACCATATATTTT; CDR3: CASSYDGISGNTIYF
length: 17; V: TRBV6-4; J: TRBJ1-1; size: .; D: .; DNA: TGTGCCTGTCTGGCCCAGGGACACTCCAACCTTGACACTGAAGCTTTCTTT; CDR3: CACLAQGHSNLDTEAFF
length: 16; V: TRBV2; J: TRBJ2-6; size: .; D: .; DNA: TGTGCCAGCAGTGGTCCGGGAGTCTCTGGGGCCAACGTCCTGACTTTC; CDR3: CASSGPGVSGANVLTF
length: 18; V: TRBV5-1; J: TRBJ2-3; size: .; D: TRBD2; DNA: TGCGCCAGCAGCTTGAGTCGGTCTTACGGGGGGAGCACAGATACGCAGTATTTT; CDR3: CASSLSRSYGGSTDTQYF
length: 17; V: TRBV4-1; J: TRBJ2-1; size: .; D: .; DNA: TGCGCCAGCAGCCGTGCGCTTGCCTTAAGCTCCTACAATGAGCAGTTCTTC; CDR3: CASSRALALSSYNEQFF
length: 14; V: TRBV3-1/TRBV3-2; J: TRBJ2-1; size: .; D: .; DNA: TGTGCCAGCAGCCAAGTGGTCGACGGGAGTGAGCAGTTCTTC; CDR3: CASSQVVDGSEQFF